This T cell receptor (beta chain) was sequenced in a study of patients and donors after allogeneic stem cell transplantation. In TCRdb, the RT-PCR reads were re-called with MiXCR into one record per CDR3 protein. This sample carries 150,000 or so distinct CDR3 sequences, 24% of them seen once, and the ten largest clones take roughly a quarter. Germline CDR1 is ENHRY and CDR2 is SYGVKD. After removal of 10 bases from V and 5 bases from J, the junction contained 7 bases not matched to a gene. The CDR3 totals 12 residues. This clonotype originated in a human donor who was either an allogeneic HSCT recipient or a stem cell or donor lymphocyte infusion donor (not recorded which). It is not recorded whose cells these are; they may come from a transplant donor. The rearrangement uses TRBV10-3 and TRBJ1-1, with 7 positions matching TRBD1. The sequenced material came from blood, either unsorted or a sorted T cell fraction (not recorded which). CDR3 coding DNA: TGTGCCACCCGAGGACAGGTAACTGAAGCTTTCTTT. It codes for CATRGQVTEAFF.